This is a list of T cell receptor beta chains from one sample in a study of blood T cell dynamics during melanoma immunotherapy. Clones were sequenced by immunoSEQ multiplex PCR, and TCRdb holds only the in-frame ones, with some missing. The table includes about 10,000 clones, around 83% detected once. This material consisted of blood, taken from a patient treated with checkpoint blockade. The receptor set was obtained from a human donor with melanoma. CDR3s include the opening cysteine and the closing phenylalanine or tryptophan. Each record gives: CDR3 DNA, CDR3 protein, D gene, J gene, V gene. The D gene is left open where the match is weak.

TGTGCCAGTAGTACCAGACAGGGGGCGGTTCGGATCGGGGAGCTGTTTTTT	CASSTRQGAVRIGELFF	TRBD1	TRBJ2-2	TRBV19
TGCGCCAGCAGCTTGAACAGAGTACAAGAGACCCAGTACTTC	CASSLNRVQETQYF	-	TRBJ2-5	TRBV5-1
TGTGCCAGCACCTTAACTGGGACCAACAAAGCTTTCTTT	CASTLTGTNKAFF	-	TRBJ1-1	TRBV11-2
TGCGCCAGCAGCCTACGGGGGGCGAAGCCCCTCCACTTT	CASSLRGAKPLHF	-	TRBJ1-6	TRBV4-1
TGTGCCAGCAGTTTGGGTAGGGGGCTTCAGCCCCAGCATTTT	CASSLGRGLQPQHF	TRBD1	TRBJ1-5	TRBV28
TGTGCCAGCAGTTACGGGCAGCCCGAGCAGTACTTC	CASSYGQPEQYF	-	TRBJ2-7	TRBV6-6
TGTGCCAGCAGCTTCCACGCTGAAGCTTTCTTT	CASSFHAEAFF	-	TRBJ1-1	TRBV11-2
TGTGCCAGCTCGGGACGGAGGAACACTGAAGCTTTCTTT	CASSGRRNTEAFF	-	TRBJ1-1	TRBV6-1
TGTGCCAGCAGCTTAGCGCAGGGAGGCTATGGCTACACCTTC	CASSLAQGGYGYTF	-	TRBJ1-2	TRBV7-8
TGCGCCAGCAGCCAAGTTAGAGACGGGACAGCCATTCAAGAGACCCAGTACTTC	CASSQVRDGTAIQETQYF	TRBD1	TRBJ2-5	TRBV4-1